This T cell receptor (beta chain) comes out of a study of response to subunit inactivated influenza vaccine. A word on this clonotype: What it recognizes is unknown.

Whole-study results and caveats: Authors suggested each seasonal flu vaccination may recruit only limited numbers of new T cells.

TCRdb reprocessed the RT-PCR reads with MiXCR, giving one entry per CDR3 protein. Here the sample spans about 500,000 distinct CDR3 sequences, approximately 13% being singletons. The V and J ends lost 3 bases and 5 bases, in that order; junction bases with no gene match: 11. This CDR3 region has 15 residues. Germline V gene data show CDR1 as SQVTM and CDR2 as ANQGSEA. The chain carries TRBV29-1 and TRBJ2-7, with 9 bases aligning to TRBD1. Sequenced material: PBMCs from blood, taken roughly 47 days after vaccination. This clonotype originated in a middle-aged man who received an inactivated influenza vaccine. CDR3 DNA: TGCAGCGTTGAGAGTTCAAACAGGGGGCTGGACGAGCAGTACTTC. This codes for CSVESSNRGLDEQYF.